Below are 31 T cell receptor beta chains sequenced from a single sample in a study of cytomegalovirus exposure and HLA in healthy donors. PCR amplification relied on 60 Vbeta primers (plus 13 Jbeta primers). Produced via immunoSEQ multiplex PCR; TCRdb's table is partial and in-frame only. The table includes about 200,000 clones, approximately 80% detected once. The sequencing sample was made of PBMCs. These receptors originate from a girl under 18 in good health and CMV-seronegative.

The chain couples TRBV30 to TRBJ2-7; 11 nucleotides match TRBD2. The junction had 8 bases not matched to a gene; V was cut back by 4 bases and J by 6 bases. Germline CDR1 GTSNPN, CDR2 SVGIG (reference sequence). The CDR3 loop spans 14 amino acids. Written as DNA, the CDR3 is TGTGCCTGGACGCCTAGCGGGGGGACCCCCGAGCAGTACTTC. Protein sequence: CAWTPSGGTPEQYF.

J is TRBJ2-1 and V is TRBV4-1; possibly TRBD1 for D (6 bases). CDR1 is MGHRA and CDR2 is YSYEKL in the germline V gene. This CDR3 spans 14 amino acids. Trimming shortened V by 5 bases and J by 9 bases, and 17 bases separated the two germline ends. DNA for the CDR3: TGCGCCAGCAGCAGGGCAGGGGATGGGGGTGAGCAGTTCTTC. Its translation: CASSRAGDGGEQFF.

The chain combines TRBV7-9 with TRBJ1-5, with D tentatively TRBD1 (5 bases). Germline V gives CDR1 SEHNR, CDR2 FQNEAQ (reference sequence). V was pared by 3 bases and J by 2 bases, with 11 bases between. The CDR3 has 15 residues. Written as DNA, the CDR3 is TGTGCCAGCAGCTTCGGTACAGGAGGCAATCAGCCCCAGCATTTT. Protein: CASSFGTGGNQPQHF.

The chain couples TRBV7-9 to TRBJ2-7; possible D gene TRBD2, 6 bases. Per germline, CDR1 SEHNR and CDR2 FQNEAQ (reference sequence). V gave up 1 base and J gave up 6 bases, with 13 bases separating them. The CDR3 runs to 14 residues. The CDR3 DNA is TGTGCCAGCAGCTTAGTTTGGCGGGGACCCGAGCAGTACTTC. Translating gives CASSLVWRGPEQYF.

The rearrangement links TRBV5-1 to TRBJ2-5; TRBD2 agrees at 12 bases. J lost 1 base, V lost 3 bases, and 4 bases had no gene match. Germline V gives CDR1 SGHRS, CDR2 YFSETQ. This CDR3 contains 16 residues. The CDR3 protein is CASSWGTSGFQETQYF. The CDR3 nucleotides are TGCGCCAGCAGCTGGGGGACTAGCGGGTTCCAAGAGACCCAGTACTTC.

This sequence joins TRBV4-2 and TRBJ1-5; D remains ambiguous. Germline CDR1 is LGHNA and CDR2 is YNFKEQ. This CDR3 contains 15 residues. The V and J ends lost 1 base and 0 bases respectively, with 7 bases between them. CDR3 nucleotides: TGTGCCAGCAGCCAAGCGATAGATAGCAATCAGCCCCAGCATTTT. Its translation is CASSQAIDSNQPQHF.

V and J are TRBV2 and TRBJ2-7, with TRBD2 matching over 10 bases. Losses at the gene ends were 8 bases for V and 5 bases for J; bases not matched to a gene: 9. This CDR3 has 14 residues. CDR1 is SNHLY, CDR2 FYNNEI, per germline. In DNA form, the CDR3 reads TGTGCCAGCTCCCAGGGACTAGCGTCCCACGAGCAGTACTTC. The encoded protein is CASSQGLASHEQYF. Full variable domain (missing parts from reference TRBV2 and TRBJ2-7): EPEVTQTPSHQVTQMGQEVILRCVPISNHLYFYWYRQILGQKVEFLVSFYNNEISEKSEIFDDQFSVERPDGSNFTLKIRSTKLEDSAMYFCASSQGLASHEQYFGPGTRLTVT.

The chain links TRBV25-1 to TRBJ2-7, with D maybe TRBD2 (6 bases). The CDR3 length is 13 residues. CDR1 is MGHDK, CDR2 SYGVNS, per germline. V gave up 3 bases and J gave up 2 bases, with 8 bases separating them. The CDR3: CASSEGLTYEQYF. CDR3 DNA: TGTGCCAGCAGTGAGGGACTCACCTACGAGCAGTACTTC.

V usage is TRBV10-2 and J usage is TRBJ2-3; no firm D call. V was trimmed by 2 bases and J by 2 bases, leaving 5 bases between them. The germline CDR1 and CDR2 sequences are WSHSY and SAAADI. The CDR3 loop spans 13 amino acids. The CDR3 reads CASSEISTDTQYF. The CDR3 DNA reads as TGCGCCAGCAGTGAGATCTCCACAGATACGCAGTATTTT.

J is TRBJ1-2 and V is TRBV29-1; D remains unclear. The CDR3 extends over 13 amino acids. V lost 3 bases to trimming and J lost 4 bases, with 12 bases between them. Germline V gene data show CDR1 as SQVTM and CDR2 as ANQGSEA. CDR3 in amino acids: CSVEGQSSYGYTF. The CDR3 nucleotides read TGCAGCGTTGAGGGCCAGAGTTCCTATGGCTACACCTTC.

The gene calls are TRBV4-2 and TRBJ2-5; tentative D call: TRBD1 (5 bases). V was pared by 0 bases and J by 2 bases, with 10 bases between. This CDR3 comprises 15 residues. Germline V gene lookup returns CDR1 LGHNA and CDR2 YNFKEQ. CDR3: CASSQDGAGQETQYF. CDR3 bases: TGTGCCAGCAGCCAAGATGGGGCAGGACAAGAGACCCAGTACTTC.

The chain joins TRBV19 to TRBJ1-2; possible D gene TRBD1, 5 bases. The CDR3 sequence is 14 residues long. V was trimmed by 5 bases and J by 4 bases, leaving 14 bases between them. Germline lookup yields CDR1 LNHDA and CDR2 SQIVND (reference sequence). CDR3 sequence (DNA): TGTGCCAGTAGTGGCCCCCAGGGCATCTATGGCTACACCTTC. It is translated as CASSGPQGIYGYTF.

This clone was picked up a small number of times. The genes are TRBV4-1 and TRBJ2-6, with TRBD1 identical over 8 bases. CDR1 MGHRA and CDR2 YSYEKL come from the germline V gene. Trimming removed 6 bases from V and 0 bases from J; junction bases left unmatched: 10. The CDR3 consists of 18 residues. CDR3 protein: CASRPSGQGNSGANVLTF. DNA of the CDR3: TGCGCCAGCAGGCCCTCTGGACAGGGTAACTCTGGGGCCAACGTCCTGACTTTC.

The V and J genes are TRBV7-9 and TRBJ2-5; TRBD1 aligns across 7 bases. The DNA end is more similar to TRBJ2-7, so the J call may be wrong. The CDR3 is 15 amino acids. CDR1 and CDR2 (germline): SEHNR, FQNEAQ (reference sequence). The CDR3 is CASSYRTGSSYEQYF. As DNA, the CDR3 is TGTGCCAGCAGCTACAGGACAGGCAGCTCCTACGAGCAGTACTTC.

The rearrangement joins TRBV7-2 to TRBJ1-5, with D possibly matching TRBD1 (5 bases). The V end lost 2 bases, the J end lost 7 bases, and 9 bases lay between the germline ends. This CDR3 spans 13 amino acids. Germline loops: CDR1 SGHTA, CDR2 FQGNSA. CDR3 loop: CASSLQGGQPQHF. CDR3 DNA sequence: TGTGCCAGCAGCTTACAGGGCGGCCAGCCCCAGCATTTT.

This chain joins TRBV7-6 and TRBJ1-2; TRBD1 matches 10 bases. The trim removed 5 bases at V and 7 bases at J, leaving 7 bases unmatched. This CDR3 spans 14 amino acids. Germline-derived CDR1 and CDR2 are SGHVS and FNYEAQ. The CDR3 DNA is TGTGCCAGCAGCCCAAGACAGGGGGCTGGTGGCTACACCTTC. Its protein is CASSPRQGAGGYTF.

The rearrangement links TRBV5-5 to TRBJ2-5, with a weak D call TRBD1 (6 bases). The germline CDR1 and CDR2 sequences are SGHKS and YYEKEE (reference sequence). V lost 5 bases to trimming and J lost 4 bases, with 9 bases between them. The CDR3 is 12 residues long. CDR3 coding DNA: TGTGCCAGCAGGACAGGCAGAGAGACCCAGTACTTC. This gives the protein CASRTGRETQYF. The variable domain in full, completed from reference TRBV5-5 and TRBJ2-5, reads DAGVTQSPTHLIKTRGQQVTLRCSPISGHKSVSWYQQVLGQGPQFIFQYYEKEERGRGNFPDRFSARQFPNYSSELNVNALLLGDSALYLCASRTGRETQYFGPGTRLLVL.

The CDR3 region is CASTKLLQETQYF. The CDR3 DNA follows: TGTGCCAGTACCAAACTATTACAAGAGACCCAGTACTTC. This chain connects TRBV19 to TRBJ2-5; no clear D. CDR1 and CDR2 from the germline V gene are LNHDA and SQIVND (reference sequence). Trimming pared 7 bases from V and 2 bases from J, leaving 11 bases between. This CDR3 is built from 13 residues.

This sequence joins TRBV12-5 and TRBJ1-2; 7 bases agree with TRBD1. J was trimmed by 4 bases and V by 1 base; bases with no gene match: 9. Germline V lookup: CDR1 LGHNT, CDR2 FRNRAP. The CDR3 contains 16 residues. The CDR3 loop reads CASGLGSGTDRYGYTF. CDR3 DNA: TGTGCTAGTGGTTTGGGTTCCGGGACAGACCGCTATGGCTACACCTTC.

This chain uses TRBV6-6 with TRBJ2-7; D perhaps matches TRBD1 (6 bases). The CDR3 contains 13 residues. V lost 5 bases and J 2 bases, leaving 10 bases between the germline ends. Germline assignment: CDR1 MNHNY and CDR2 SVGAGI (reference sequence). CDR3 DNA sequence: TGTGCCAGCAGTCCCGGGACAACCTACGAGCAGTACTTC. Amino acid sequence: CASSPGTTYEQYF.

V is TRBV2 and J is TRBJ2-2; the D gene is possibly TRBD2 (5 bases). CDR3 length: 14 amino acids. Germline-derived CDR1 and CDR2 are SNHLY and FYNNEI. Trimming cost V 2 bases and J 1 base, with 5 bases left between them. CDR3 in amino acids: CASSERGNTGELFF. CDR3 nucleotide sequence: TGTGCCAGCAGTGAACGGGGGAACACCGGGGAGCTGTTTTTT.

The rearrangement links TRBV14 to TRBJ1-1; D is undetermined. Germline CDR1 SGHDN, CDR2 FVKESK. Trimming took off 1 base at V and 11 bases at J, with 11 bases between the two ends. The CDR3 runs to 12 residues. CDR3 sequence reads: CASSQGRTEAFF. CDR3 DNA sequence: TGTGCCAGCAGCCAAGGGAGGACCGAGGCTTTCTTT.

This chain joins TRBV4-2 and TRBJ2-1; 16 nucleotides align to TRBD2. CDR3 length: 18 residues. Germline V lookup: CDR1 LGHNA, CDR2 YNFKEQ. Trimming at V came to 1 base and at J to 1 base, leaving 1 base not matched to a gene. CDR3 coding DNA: TGTGCCAGCAGCCAAGTGGGACTAGCGGGGGGGTCCTACAATGAGCAGTTCTTC. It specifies CASSQVGLAGGSYNEQFF.

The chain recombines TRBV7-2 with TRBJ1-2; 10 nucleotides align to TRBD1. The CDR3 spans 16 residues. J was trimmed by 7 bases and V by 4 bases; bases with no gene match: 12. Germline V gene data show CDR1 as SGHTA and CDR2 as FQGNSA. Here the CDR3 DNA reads TGTGCCAGCAGCTGGACAGGGGGAGCTTTGGTGGGTGGCTACACCTTC. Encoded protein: CASSWTGGALVGGYTF.

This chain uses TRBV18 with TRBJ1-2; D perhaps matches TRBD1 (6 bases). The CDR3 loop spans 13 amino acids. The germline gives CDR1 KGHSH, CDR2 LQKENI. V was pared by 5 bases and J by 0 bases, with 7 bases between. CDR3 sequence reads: CASSGDTNYGYTF. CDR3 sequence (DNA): TGTGCCAGCTCAGGGGACACTAACTATGGCTACACCTTC.

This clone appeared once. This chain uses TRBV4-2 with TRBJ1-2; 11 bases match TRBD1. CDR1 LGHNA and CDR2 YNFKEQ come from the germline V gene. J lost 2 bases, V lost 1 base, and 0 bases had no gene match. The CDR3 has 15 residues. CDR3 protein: CASSQGTGGNYGYTF. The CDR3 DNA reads TGTGCCAGCAGCCAAGGGACAGGGGGCAACTATGGCTACACCTTC.

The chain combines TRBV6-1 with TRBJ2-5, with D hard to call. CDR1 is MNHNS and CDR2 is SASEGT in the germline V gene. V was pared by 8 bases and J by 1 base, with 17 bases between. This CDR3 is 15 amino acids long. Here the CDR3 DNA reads TGTGCCAGCGGATCCTTGGGCGCCCCCCAAGAGACCCAGTACTTC. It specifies CASGSLGAPQETQYF.

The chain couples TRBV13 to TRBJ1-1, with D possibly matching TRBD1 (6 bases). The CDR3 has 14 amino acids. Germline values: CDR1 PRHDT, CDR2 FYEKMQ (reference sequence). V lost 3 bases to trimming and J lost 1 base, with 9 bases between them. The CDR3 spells CASSFPTGNTEAFF. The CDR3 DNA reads TGTGCCAGCAGCTTCCCGACAGGGAACACTGAAGCTTTCTTT.

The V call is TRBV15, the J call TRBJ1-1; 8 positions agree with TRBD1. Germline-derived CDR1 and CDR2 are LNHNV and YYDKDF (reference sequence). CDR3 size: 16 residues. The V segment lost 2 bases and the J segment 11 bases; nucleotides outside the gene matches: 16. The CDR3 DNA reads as TGTGCCACCAGCAGACCATCGGGGCCAGGGGGCGTCGGCGCTTTCTTT. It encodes CATSRPSGPGGVGAFF.

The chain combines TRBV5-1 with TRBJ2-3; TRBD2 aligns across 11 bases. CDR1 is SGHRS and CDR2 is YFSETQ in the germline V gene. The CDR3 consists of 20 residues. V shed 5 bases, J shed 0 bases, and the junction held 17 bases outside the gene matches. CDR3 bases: TGCGCCAGCAGAAAAAGACTAGCGGGGTCCTCGAGGCCTAGCACAGATACGCAGTATTTT. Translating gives CASRKRLAGSSRPSTDTQYF.

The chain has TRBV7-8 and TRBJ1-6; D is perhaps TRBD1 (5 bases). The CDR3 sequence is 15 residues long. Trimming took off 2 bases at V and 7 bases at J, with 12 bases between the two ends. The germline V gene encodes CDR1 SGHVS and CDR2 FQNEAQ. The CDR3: CASSLSGALNSPLHF. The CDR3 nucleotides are TGTGCCAGCAGCTTAAGTGGGGCCCTAAATTCACCCCTCCACTTT.